Below are 8 T cell receptor beta chains sequenced from a single sample in a study of blood T cell repertoires in COVID-19. Profiled with immunoSEQ multiplex PCR; TCRdb holds only in-frame clones, not every one. The data hold about 160,000 clones, with 80% to 90% observed a single time. What was sequenced was peripheral blood. The source of these receptors is a man aged 35 to 55 who had recovered from COVID-19.

This chain links TRBV30 with TRBJ2-7, with D maybe TRBD1 (6 bases). Between the trimmed V and J ends, which lost 7 bases and 6 bases, there was a span of 25 bases. Looked up from germline, CDR1 is GTSNPN and CDR2 is SVGIG (reference sequence). This CDR3 comprises 15 residues. The CDR3 sequence: CALPRGSGQRGEQYF. In nucleotides, the CDR3 is TGTGCCTTGCCGAGGGGGAGTGGACAGCGTGGCGAGCAGTACTTC.

A single count supports this clone. The chain has TRBV29-1 and TRBJ2-5; weak D call: TRBD1 (5 bases). This CDR3 has 14 residues. Germline-derived CDR1 and CDR2 are SQVTM and ANQGSEA. V was shortened by 7 bases and J by 1 base, with 16 bases between the two germline ends. The CDR3 sequence is CSALKWTTQETQYF. Written as DNA, the CDR3 is TGCAGCGCTCTGAAGTGGACAACCCAAGAGACCCAGTACTTC.

The rearrangement links TRBV6-5 to TRBJ1-3; 7 positions agree with TRBD1. This CDR3 region has 13 residues. V trimming: 10 bases; J trimming: 4 bases; junction bases outside the gene matches: 7. The germline CDR1 and CDR2 sequences are MNHEY and SVGAGI. As DNA, the CDR3 is TGTGCCACCTCAACAGGGGACGGAAACACCATATATTTT. Its translation: CATSTGDGNTIYF.

CDR3 amino acids: CASSQEGGREETQYF. Here the CDR3 DNA reads TGCGCCAGCAGCCAAGAAGGCGGCAGGGAAGAGACCCAGTACTTC. V is TRBV4-3 and J is TRBJ2-5; perhaps TRBD1 as D (5 bases). Germline values: CDR1 LGHNA, CDR2 YSLEER. The CDR3 is 15 residues long. V lost 0 bases and J 3 bases, leaving 11 bases between the germline ends.

As DNA, the CDR3 is TGTGCCAGCAGTTACTCGATATCTAGCGGGACCAATGAGCAGTTCTTC. It encodes CASSYSISSGTNEQFF. V and J are TRBV6-6 and TRBJ2-1; 9 bases line up with TRBD2. V shed 0 bases and J 6 bases; nucleotides not matched to a gene: 6. CDR3 length: 16 amino acids. Germline V gene lookup returns CDR1 MNHNY and CDR2 SVGAGI (reference sequence).

As DNA, the CDR3 is TGTGCCAGCACCTACGGGGGGATTCCCACTTTCAGCTATGGCTACACCTTC. This translates into CASTYGGIPTFSYGYTF. The chain links TRBV5-6 to TRBJ1-2; possibly TRBD1 for D (5 bases). Trimming took 6 bases from V and 4 from J, leaving 25 bases between them. Germline CDR1 is SGHDT and CDR2 is YYEEEE. This CDR3 has 17 amino acids.

This chain joins TRBV4-1 and TRBJ2-3, with D unclear. This CDR3 has 13 residues. V lost 2 bases to trimming and J lost 4 bases, with 7 bases between them. Germline V gene lookup returns CDR1 MGHRA and CDR2 YSYEKL. The CDR3 protein is CASSQRAPDTQYF. CDR3 in DNA: TGCGCCAGCAGCCAACGAGCCCCAGATACGCAGTATTTT.

The chain joins TRBV24-1 to TRBJ1-4, with a weak D call TRBD1 (6 bases). This CDR3 comprises 15 residues. V gave up 4 bases and J gave up 8 bases, with 16 bases separating them. Germline assignment: CDR1 KGHDR and CDR2 SFDVKD. In DNA form, the CDR3 reads TGTGCCACCAGTGACCCCAGGGGAATCGAAGAAAAACTGTTTTTT. Protein product: CATSDPRGIEEKLFF.